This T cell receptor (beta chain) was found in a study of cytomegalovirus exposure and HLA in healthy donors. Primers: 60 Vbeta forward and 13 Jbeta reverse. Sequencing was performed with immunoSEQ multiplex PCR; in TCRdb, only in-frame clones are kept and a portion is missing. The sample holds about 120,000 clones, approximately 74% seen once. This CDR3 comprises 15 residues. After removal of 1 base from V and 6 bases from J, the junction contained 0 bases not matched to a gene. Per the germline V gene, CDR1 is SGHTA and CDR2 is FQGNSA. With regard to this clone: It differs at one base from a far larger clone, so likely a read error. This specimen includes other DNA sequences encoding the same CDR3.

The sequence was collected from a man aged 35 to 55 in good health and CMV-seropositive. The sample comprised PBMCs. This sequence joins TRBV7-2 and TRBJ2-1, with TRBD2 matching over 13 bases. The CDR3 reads CASSLGLAGGNEQFF. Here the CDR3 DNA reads TGTGCCAGCAGCTTAGGACTAGCGGGAGGCAATGAGCAGTTCTTC.